This entry concerns a single T cell receptor (beta chain). The data belong to a study of T cell changes during pregnancy in multiple sclerosis. Profiling relied on immunoSEQ multiplex PCR, and the TCRdb table lists in-frame clones only, not all of them. The table shows some 40,000 clones, with almost 90% occurring only once. The sample here was peripheral blood, taken in the second trimester of pregnancy. This clonotype was sampled from a female donor in good health, enrolled as a control in a pregnancy study.

In nucleotides, the CDR3 is TGTGCCAGTATAAGCGGGGCGGGAGGCCGGCACAATGAGCAGTTCTTC. Translated, it gives CASISGAGGRHNEQFF. The chain uses TRBV19 and TRBJ2-1; TRBD2 aligns across 8 bases. Germline CDR1 is LNHDA and CDR2 is SQIVND (reference sequence). The V segment lost 7 bases and the J segment 5 bases; nucleotides outside the gene matches: 13. This CDR3 spans 16 amino acids.